Sequencing of this T cell receptor beta chain was carried out in a study of blood T cells in healthy people across ages. Total RNA, at least 6 micrograms per sample, was extracted from PBMCs. Primers used in a second PCR of roughly 7 to 12 cycles were a sample-barcoded 5' primer and a J-beta primer mix. Each CDR3 protein is one row after TCRdb ran MiXCR on the 5' RACE reads. The sample holds approximately 820,000 distinct CDR3 sequences; under 45% are singletons and the top ten take about 21%. This clonotype was counted a few times. Its cognate antigen is unknown. Overall study findings and caveats: One million T cells yielded diversity estimates that were considered underestimates. Relative to aged donors, long-lived donors carried more naive CD4+ cells and displayed higher diversity.

There are 16 residues in the CDR3. With 0 bases clipped from V and 5 bases from J, the junction kept 6 bases outside the gene matches. Germline V gene lookup returns CDR1 MGHRA and CDR2 YSYEKL. This TCR was recovered from a man aged 55 to 70 in good health. Sequenced input: blood. The gene calls are TRBV4-1 and TRBJ2-5, with 10 bases fitting TRBD2. The CDR3 DNA reads TGCGCCAGCAGCCAAGACCTAGCGGGGGCGCCGGAGACCCAGTACTTC. Protein product: CASSQDLAGAPETQYF.